This T cell receptor (beta chain) came from a study of type 1 and type 2 diabetes patients. The V and J ends lost 4 bases and 1 base respectively, with 8 bases between them. Germline V gene data show CDR1 as SGHAT and CDR2 as FQDESV (reference sequence). The CDR3 is 13 residues long. The PCR template was genomic DNA. Multiplex PCR with 30 forward and 13 reverse primers amplified the TCR beta CDR3. TCRdb called the multiplex PCR reads again in MiXCR, with one record for every CDR3 protein. Among fewer than 350,000 distinct CDR3 sequences, around 47% were seen once, and the ten largest hold 12% to 15%. The genes are TRBV11-1 and TRBJ2-7, with a weak D call TRBD1 (6 bases). The sequence derives from a man in his late teens or twenties with type 2 diabetes. Specimen: peripheral blood mononuclear cells (PBMCs). DNA of the CDR3: TGTGCCAGCAGCTCTGGACAGTCCTACGAGCAGTACTTC. It encodes CASSSGQSYEQYF.